This T cell receptor (beta chain) was observed in a study of T cell responses to AZD1222 COVID-19 vaccine. Study overall: Pooling was applied to second doses at about 4 or about 12 weeks.

Findings of the study overall: Clonal diversity may have been underestimated in mostly white British donors.

TCRdb keeps only in-frame clones here, not all; method: immunoSEQ multiplex PCR. The sample records 150,000 to 200,000 clones, about 90% being singletons. The germline V gene has CDR1 MDHEN and CDR2 SYDVKM. The CDR3 is made up of 16 amino acids. The ends lost 3 bases at V and 4 bases at J; junction bases unmatched: 9. Concerning this clone: As yet, its antigen is unknown.

The rearrangement uses TRBV28 and TRBJ2-7; 10 bases are a match to TRBD2. The sequencing here drew on peripheral blood, taken on day 0 of AZD1222 vaccination. The clonotype comes from an adult in good health. DNA of the CDR3: TGTGCCAGCAGTTTCCGGCTAGCGGGAGTGGGGTACGAGCAGTACTTC. It codes for CASSFRLAGVGYEQYF. The full variable domain, completed using reference TRBV28 and TRBJ2-7, is DVKVTQSSRYLVKRTGEKVFLECVQDMDHENMFWYRQDPGLGLRLIYFSYDVKMKEKGDIPEGYSVSREKKERFSLILESASTNQTSMYLCASSFRLAGVGYEQYFGPGTRLTVT.